A single sample is the source of the 11 T cell receptor beta chains below, sequenced in a study of shared clonotypes between healthy human individuals. The protocol was immunoSEQ multiplex PCR, while the TCRdb copy is restricted to in-frame clones and leaves out a portion. Of a few million clones listed, approximately 95% are singletons. Material for sequencing was naive CD4+ T cells from PBMCs. The subset denotes: CD45RA+ positively selected. These receptors were obtained from a man between 18 and 29 years old in good health. Some clones in this sample may be carry-over from other donors' samples.

This clone occurred once. The chain links TRBV6-5 to TRBJ1-1, with D possibly being TRBD1 (5 bases). Trimming removed 0 bases from V and 4 bases from J, with 12 bases in between. This CDR3 contains 15 residues. Germline-derived CDR1 and CDR2 are MNHEY and SVGAGI. The CDR3 coding sequence is TGTGCCAGCAGTTACTCGGGGGAGGGTATCACTGAAGCTTTCTTT. Protein sequence: CASSYSGEGITEAFF.

This chain links TRBV9 with TRBJ2-1, with D tentatively TRBD1 or TRBD2 (5 bases each). The CDR3 contains 16 residues. The V gene's germline CDR1 is SGDLS and CDR2 YYNGEE. V dropped 0 bases and J dropped 0 bases, with 10 bases sitting between them. CDR3 nucleotide sequence: TGTGCCAGCAGCGTAGAGGGGACCAACTCCTACAATGAGCAGTTCTTC. Protein sequence: CASSVEGTNSYNEQFF.

The V gene is TRBV7-8, the J gene TRBJ1-5; D is unclear. The ends were cut back, 4 bases at V and 3 bases at J, with 16 bases in the middle. Germline assignment: CDR1 SGHVS and CDR2 FQNEAQ. CDR3 size: 16 residues. The CDR3 DNA reads as TGTGCCAGCAGCTCTGAGCAACGACGGCTCAATCAGCCCCAGCATTTT. It is translated as CASSSEQRRLNQPQHF.

This chain uses TRBV5-1 with TRBJ1-1, with 9 bases identical to TRBD1. Trimming at V came to 0 bases and at J to 5 bases, leaving 26 bases not matched to a gene. CDR3 length: 22 amino acids. The V gene's germline CDR1 is SGHRS and CDR2 YFSETQ. The CDR3: CASSLAWTGEQTWWLDGTEAFF. CDR3 sequence (DNA): TGCGCCAGCAGCTTGGCCTGGACAGGGGAGCAGACTTGGTGGTTGGACGGGACTGAAGCTTTCTTT.

This sequence joins TRBV5-6 and TRBJ2-7; TRBD2 aligns across 7 bases. The CDR3 is 15 residues long. CDR1 and CDR2 from the germline V gene are SGHDT and YYEEEE. The V and J ends lost 0 bases and 0 bases, in that order; junction bases with no gene match: 3. CDR3 sequence: CASSLGTGGSYEQYF. CDR3 in DNA: TGTGCCAGCAGCTTGGGGACGGGAGGCTCCTACGAGCAGTACTTC.

In regard to this clone: Distinct nucleotide sequences in the sample also encode this CDR3. The rearrangement links TRBV28 to TRBJ2-7; 8 positions match TRBD1. The CDR3 length is 14 residues. V was pared by 4 bases and J by 4 bases, with 6 bases of the junction left unmatched. Germline assignment: CDR1 MDHEN and CDR2 SYDVKM. CDR3 nucleotides: TGTGCCAGCAGTTCCCGACAGGGGTCTTACGAGCAGTACTTC. It translates to CASSSRQGSYEQYF.

The chain couples TRBV5-1 to TRBJ1-5, with no clear D. Germline V gene lookup returns CDR1 SGHRS and CDR2 YFSETQ. The V gene lost 1 base and the J gene lost 0 bases, with 8 bases spanning the gap. This CDR3 is built from 15 residues. CDR3 nucleotides: TGCGCCAGCAGCTTGCGGGGTGATAGCAATCAGCCCCAGCATTTT. It is translated as CASSLRGDSNQPQHF.

The genes are TRBV7-2 and TRBJ2-7, with D possibly matching TRBD1 (5 bases). From germline, CDR1 is SGHTA and CDR2 FQGNSA. Trimming removed 5 bases at V and 6 bases at J, with 26 bases between. The CDR3 contains 17 residues. The CDR3 nucleotides are TGTGCCAGCAGCCTTACGCCCCGACAGAACATACTTCGCGAGCAGTACTTC. Translated, it gives CASSLTPRQNILREQYF.

This chain uses TRBV29-1 with TRBJ2-5; TRBD2 agrees at 9 bases. The germline gives CDR1 SQVTM, CDR2 ANQGSEA. The J segment lost 5 bases and the V segment lost 2 bases, leaving 6 bases of the junction unmatched. The CDR3 has 14 amino acids. The DNA for the CDR3 is TGCAGCGTTGAATTAGCGGGAGAAGCGGAGACCCAGTACTTC. It translates to CSVELAGEAETQYF.

This clone showed up just once. This rearrangement joins TRBV2 to TRBJ2-1; D may be TRBD1 (5 bases). In germline, CDR1 is SNHLY, CDR2 FYNNEI. The CDR3 runs to 19 residues. The ends were cut back, 3 bases at V and 0 bases at J, with 21 bases in the middle. The CDR3 nucleotides read TGTGCCAGCAGTGACGGCAGGGTTGCCGGCCTTGGCTCCTACAATGAGCAGTTCTTC. This gives the protein CASSDGRVAGLGSYNEQFF.

The chain is built from TRBV7-3 and TRBJ2-2, with TRBD2 matching 8 bases. V lost 2 bases and J lost 6; bases outside the gene matches: 5. The CDR3 extends over 15 amino acids. The germline V gene encodes CDR1 SGHTA and CDR2 FQGTGA. The CDR3 region is CASSLYGGRPGELFF. CDR3 bases: TGTGCCAGCAGCTTATACGGCGGGAGGCCCGGGGAGCTGTTTTTT.